This TCR beta chain stems from a study of blood T cell repertoires in COVID-19. Study summary: Acute and convalescent COVID-19 specimens originated in the United States, Italy and Spain. PBMCs, B-cell-depleted T cells, or T cells provided the cDNA or gDNA that made up the material.

Germline assignment: CDR1 KGHSH and CDR2 LQKENI. After removal of 0 bases from V and 7 bases from J, the junction contained 5 bases not matched to a gene. This CDR3 spans 14 amino acids. How the authors handled the data: How many nucleated cells were present was estimated from reference gene primer amplification. The protocol was immunoSEQ multiplex PCR, while the TCRdb copy is restricted to in-frame clones and leaves out a portion. Clone size and the V and J calls come from that table; the DNA yielded D and trimming. There are 290,000 or so clones in the sample; 91% occur only once, and over 2% lies in the top ten. Seattle patient enrollment occurred during active infection, with longitudinal follow-up thereafter.

The sequenced sample consisted of peripheral blood. This rearrangement joins TRBV18 to TRBJ1-1; 7 nucleotides line up with TRBD1. The TCR comes from a young woman with COVID-19, enrolled during active disease. This CDR3 reads CASSPPRDSVEAFF. The CDR3 DNA follows: TGTGCCAGCTCACCACCTCGGGACAGTGTTGAAGCTTTCTTT. Together with reference TRBV18 and TRBJ1-1, the CDR3 gives the full variable domain: NAGVMQNPRHLVRRRGQEARLRCSPMKGHSHVYWYRQLPEEGLKFMVYLQKENIIDESGMPKERFSAEFPKEGPSILRIQQVVRGDSAAYFCASSPPRDSVEAFFGQGTRLTVV.